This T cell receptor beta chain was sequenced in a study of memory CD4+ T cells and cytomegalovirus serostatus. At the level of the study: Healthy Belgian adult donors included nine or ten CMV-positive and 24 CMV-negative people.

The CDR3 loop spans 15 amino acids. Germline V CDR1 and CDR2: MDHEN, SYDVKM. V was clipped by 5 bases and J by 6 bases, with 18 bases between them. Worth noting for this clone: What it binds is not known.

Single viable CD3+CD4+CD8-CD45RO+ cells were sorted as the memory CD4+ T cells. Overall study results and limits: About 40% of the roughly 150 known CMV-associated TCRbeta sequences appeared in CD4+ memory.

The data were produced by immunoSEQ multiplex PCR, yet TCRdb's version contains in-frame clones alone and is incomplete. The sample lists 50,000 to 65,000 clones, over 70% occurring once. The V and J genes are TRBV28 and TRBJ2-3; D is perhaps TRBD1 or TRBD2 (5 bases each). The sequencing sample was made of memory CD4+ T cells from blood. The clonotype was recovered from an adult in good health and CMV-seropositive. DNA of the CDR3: TGTGCCAGCAGTCAGACTGGTTCCGGGACCGATACGCAGTATTTT. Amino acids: CASSQTGSGTDTQYF.